This entry lists 27 T cell receptor beta chains sequenced from one sample in a study of T cells in Graves' hyperthyroidism and ophthalmopathy. TCR beta CDR3 regions were amplified from RNA. The HTBI primer set was used in a first-round RT-PCR of the TCR CDR3. MiXCR was run by TCRdb on the multiplex PCR reads, yielding one entry per CDR3 protein. The top ten hold just under 8.5% of the sample, which has around 540,000 distinct CDR3 sequences, 46% seen once. Sequenced sample: peripheral blood or thyroid tissue (not recorded which). The receptors stem from a woman younger than 30 with Graves' hyperthyroidism.

The chain couples TRBV6-4 to TRBJ1-2; D unclear. Germline V gene sequence: CDR1 MRHNA, CDR2 SNTAGT. The CDR3 totals 12 residues. Trimming took off 3 bases at V and 7 bases at J, with 9 bases between the two ends. The CDR3 sequence is CASSESRVGYTF. CDR3 DNA sequence: TGTGCCAGCAGTGAGTCCAGAGTTGGCTACACCTTC.

The gene calls are TRBV15 and TRBJ1-6, with 11 bases lining up with TRBD1. V lost 0 bases and J lost 9; bases outside the gene matches: 7. Germline CDR1 is LNHNV and CDR2 is YYDKDF (reference sequence). The CDR3 runs 17 residues. This CDR3 is CATSRDLRGTGGSPLHF. The DNA for the CDR3 is TGTGCCACCAGCAGAGATTTGCGCGGGACAGGGGGTTCACCCCTCCACTTT.

The table lists this clonotype with many counts. DNA of the CDR3: TGTGCCAGCGATCGGGACAGGTCTTTCGGCTACACCTTC. This encodes CASDRDRSFGYTF. The chain is built from TRBV2 and TRBJ1-2, with TRBD1 matching over 8 bases. The trim removed 8 bases at V and 8 bases at J, leaving 10 bases unmatched. CDR1 and CDR2 from the germline V gene are SNHLY and FYNNEI. The CDR3 extends over 13 amino acids.

This clonotype was found a few times. V and J are TRBV2 and TRBJ2-7; D is possibly TRBD1 or TRBD2 (5 bases each). V shed 5 bases and J shed 1 base, with 15 bases lying between them. Germline loops: CDR1 SNHLY, CDR2 FYNNEI. The CDR3 contains 15 residues. DNA of the CDR3: TGTGCCAGCAGTTTTGCTGGGACCTCTTCCTACGAGCAGTACTTC. Its protein product is CASSFAGTSSYEQYF.

The table lists this clonotype with many counts. The chain joins TRBV25-1 to TRBJ1-2; the D is unclear. Germline V CDR1 and CDR2: MGHDK, SYGVNS. Trimming removed 1 base from V and 0 bases from J, with 3 bases in between. There are 13 residues in the CDR3. CDR3 DNA: TGTGCCAGCAGTGAATCGGCTAACTATGGCTACACCTTC. Translation: CASSESANYGYTF.

This clonotype was observed a few times. The chain links TRBV2 to TRBJ1-6; 9 bases match TRBD1. Germline values: CDR1 SNHLY, CDR2 FYNNEI. This CDR3 comprises 12 residues. Here the CDR3 reads CANRGLNSPLHF. DNA for the CDR3: TGTGCTAACAGGGGGCTTAATTCACCCCTCCACTTT.

V is TRBV29-1 and J is TRBJ1-2; 8 bases align to TRBD1. CDR3 size: 11 residues. V lost 4 bases to trimming and J lost 6 bases; unmatched junction nucleotides: 1. CDR1 SQVTM and CDR2 ANQGSEA come from the germline V gene. CDR3 sequence (DNA): TGCAGCGTTGTGGACAGGGATGGCTACACCTTC. Its protein is CSVVDRDGYTF.

The chain has TRBV7-9 and TRBJ1-5; 7 bases agree with TRBD1. Unmatched junction bases numbered 5, after V lost 8 bases and J lost 7 bases. The CDR3 consists of 12 residues. CDR1 is SEHNR, CDR2 FQNEAQ, per germline (reference sequence). The CDR3 region is CASDREGQPQHF. Here the CDR3 DNA reads TGTGCCAGCGACAGGGAAGGACAGCCCCAGCATTTT. The whole variable domain, filled in from reference TRBV7-9 and TRBJ1-5, reads DTGVSQNPRHKITKRGQNVTFRCDPISEHNRLYWYRQTLGQGPEFLTYFQNEAQLEKSRLLSDRFSAERPKGSFSTLEIQRTEQGDSAMYLCASDREGQPQHFGDGTRLSIL.

This clonotype has more than one count but fewer than ten. The chain couples TRBV7-9 to TRBJ2-7, with 9 bases aligning to TRBD1. The V segment lost 4 bases and the J segment 5 bases; nucleotides outside the gene matches: 9. The CDR3 length is 15 residues. Germline V CDR1 and CDR2: SEHNR, FQNEAQ (reference sequence). The CDR3: CASSYKPDRGNEQYF. The DNA of the CDR3 is TGTGCCAGCAGCTACAAACCGGACAGGGGCAACGAGCAGTACTTC.

This chain links TRBV3-1 with TRBJ1-1, with no clear D. CDR1 is LGHDT and CDR2 is YNNKEL in the germline V gene (reference sequence). There are 14 residues in the CDR3. Trimming pared 0 bases from V and 0 bases from J, leaving 5 bases between. The CDR3 bases are TGTGCCAGCAGCCAAGAGGAGCTGAACACTGAAGCTTTCTTT. This sequence encodes CASSQEELNTEAFF. The whole variable domain, remainder taken from reference TRBV3-1 and TRBJ1-1, is DTAVSQTPKYLVTQMGNDKSIKCEQNLGHDTMYWYKQDSKKFLKIMFSYNNKELIINETVPNRFSPKSPDKAHLNLHINSLELGDSAVYFCASSQEELNTEAFFGQGTRLTVV.

CDR3 in amino acids: CSVEDLNSSGAFF. The CDR3 bases are TGCAGCGTTGAAGATCTTAATTCCAGTGGAGCTTTCTTT. V is TRBV29-1 and J is TRBJ1-1; no clear D gene. Germline CDR1 reads SQVTM; CDR2 reads ANQGSEA. Deletions cut 0 bases from V and 10 bases from J, with 15 bases between. This CDR3 region has 13 residues. The full variable domain, with the rest looked up from reference TRBV29-1 and TRBJ1-1, is SAVISQKPSRDICQRGTSLTIQCQVDSQVTMMFWYRQQPGQSLTLIATANQGSEATYESGFVIDKFPISRPNLTFSTLTVSNMSPEDSSIYLCSVEDLNSSGAFFGQGTRLTVV.

A remark on this clonotype: At one end the junction does not follow the germline gene, possibly because of a read error. The CDR3 sequence: CSARGGTSGSEEQHF. The CDR3 nucleotides read TGCAGTGCTAGAGGTGGGACTAGCGGGAGCGAGGAGCAGCACTTC. The gene calls are TRBV20-1 and TRBJ2-7, with 14 bases identical to TRBD2. The CDR3 is made up of 15 amino acids. Germline V lookup: CDR1 DFQATT, CDR2 SNEGSKA (reference sequence).

Ten or more counts support this clonotype. The chain employs TRBV15 and TRBJ1-1; no reliable D call. This CDR3 contains 13 residues. The V gene's germline CDR1 is LNHNV and CDR2 YYDKDF (reference sequence). Trimming removed 0 bases at V and 0 bases at J, with 2 bases between. The CDR3 sequence is CATSRDLNTEAFF. The CDR3 bases are TGTGCCACCAGCAGAGACCTGAACACTGAAGCTTTCTTT.

This clonotype was counted ten times or more. The CDR3 is CSVEGGSSETQYF. The CDR3 bases are TGCAGCGTTGAAGGGGGCTCTTCAGAGACCCAGTACTTC. The rearrangement joins TRBV29-1 to TRBJ2-5; D possibly corresponds to TRBD1 (5 bases). V was pared by 1 base and J by 4 bases, with 10 bases between. The CDR3 runs to 13 residues. From germline, CDR1 is SQVTM and CDR2 ANQGSEA.

The V call is TRBV2, the J call TRBJ2-5; 13 bases align to TRBD2. The J segment lost 5 bases and the V segment lost 5 bases, leaving 8 bases of the junction unmatched. The CDR3 is 16 residues long. Germline V gene sequence: CDR1 SNHLY, CDR2 FYNNEI. The CDR3: CASSSGLAGARETQYF. In nucleotides, the CDR3 is TGTGCCAGCAGTTCCGGACTAGCGGGAGCCAGGGAGACCCAGTACTTC.

This clonotype has a single count. The limits of the CDR3 on the DNA are not certain, so only TCRdb's listed CDR3 is given. The chain combines TRBV9 with TRBJ2-5; TRBD1, the table's D call, was not compared with the DNA. The length of the CDR3 is 21 amino acids, counting both ends. CDR1 is SGDLS, CDR2 YYNGEE, per germline. CDR3: CASSASGFLGELFFGSGTQYF.

The J gene is TRBJ1-4, the V gene TRBV10-3, with unresolved D. Looked up from germline, CDR1 is ENHRY and CDR2 is SYGVKD. Trimming stripped 5 bases from V and 6 bases from J, with 16 bases between. The CDR3 extends over 15 amino acids. The CDR3 sequence: CAISYRGSGYEKLFF. In nucleotides, the CDR3 is TGTGCCATCAGTTATCGTGGGTCAGGATATGAAAAACTGTTTTTT.

The V and J genes are TRBV2 and TRBJ1-6; TRBD1 is a possible D gene (6 bases). Germline CDR1 and CDR2: SNHLY and FYNNEI. The CDR3 length is 15 residues. V lost 5 bases and J lost 9, with 17 bases in between. This chain's CDR3 is CASSLKGGAGSPLHF. CDR3 DNA sequence: TGTGCCAGCAGTTTGAAAGGGGGGGCTGGTTCACCCCTCCACTTT.

This clonotype has a handful of counts. This sequence joins TRBV7-2 and TRBJ2-5, with D perhaps matching TRBD2 (7 bases). There are 16 residues in the CDR3. Germline V gives CDR1 SGHTA, CDR2 FQGNSA. The V end lost 0 bases, the J end lost 4 bases, and 15 bases lay between the germline ends. The CDR3 is CASSLAGGGPGETQYF. The DNA of the CDR3 is TGTGCCAGCAGCTTAGCGGGAGGGGGGCCGGGAGAGACCCAGTACTTC.

Details on this clonotype: The limits of the CDR3 on the DNA are not certain, so only TCRdb's listed CDR3 is given. The chain combines TRBV4-1 with TRBJ2-5; the table names TRBD1, a call not compared with the DNA. The CDR3 is 19 amino acids in total, end residues counted. CDR1 and CDR2 from the germline V gene are MGHRA and YSYEKL. The CDR3 sequence: CASSHDFRGAAKTQETQYF.

In its sample, this clonotype was seen a few times. This chain joins TRBV15 and TRBJ2-6; no reliable D call. The CDR3 contains 14 residues. Germline-derived CDR1 and CDR2 are LNHNV and YYDKDF (reference sequence). Between the trimmed V and J ends, which lost 0 bases and 4 bases, there was a span of 4 bases. The CDR3 region is CATSRDTGANVLTF. CDR3 coding DNA: TGTGCCACCAGCAGAGATACCGGGGCCAACGTCCTGACTTTC. The whole variable domain, filled in from reference TRBV15 and TRBJ2-6, reads DAMVIQNPRYQVTQFGKPVTLSCSQTLNHNVMYWYQQKSSQAPKLLFHYYDKDFNNEADTPDNFQSRRPNTSFCFLDIRSPGLGDTAMYLCATSRDTGANVLTFGAGSRLTVL.

This clonotype was picked up many times. The rearrangement joins TRBV7-8 to TRBJ1-4; the match to TRBD1 covers 7 bases. Looked up from germline, CDR1 is SGHVS and CDR2 is FQNEAQ. The junction had 10 bases not matched to a gene; V was cut back by 5 bases and J by 7 bases. CDR3 length: 15 amino acids. The CDR3 loop reads CASSVTGTAREKLFF. CDR3 DNA: TGTGCCAGCAGCGTTACCGGGACAGCACGTGAAAAACTGTTTTTT.

The rearrangement uses TRBV6-1 and TRBJ2-5, with D tentatively TRBD1 (6 bases). Germline V lookup: CDR1 MNHNS, CDR2 SASEGT. This CDR3 has 16 amino acids. The V and J ends lost 7 bases and 0 bases respectively, with 18 bases between them. The CDR3 DNA reads TGTGCCAGCACCGAAACAGGGTGGGGGTACCAAGAGACCCAGTACTTC. Amino acids: CASTETGWGYQETQYF.

A few counts support this clonotype. The genes are TRBV2 and TRBJ2-7; D may be TRBD2 (6 bases). The CDR3 consists of 15 residues. The germline gives CDR1 SNHLY, CDR2 FYNNEI. The ends were cut back, 3 bases at V and 0 bases at J, with 12 bases in the middle. The CDR3 loop is CASSDRRGSSYEQYF. The CDR3 coding sequence is TGTGCCAGCAGTGACCGGCGGGGTAGCTCCTACGAGCAGTACTTC.

The rearrangement joins TRBV7-9 to TRBJ2-5; 10 bases line up with TRBD1. Looked up from germline, CDR1 is SEHNR and CDR2 is FQNEAQ (reference sequence). This CDR3 is 15 amino acids long. The trim removed 6 bases at V and 7 bases at J, leaving 11 bases unmatched. The CDR3 reads CASRRDRGNFGTQYF. The CDR3 coding sequence is TGTGCCAGCAGACGGGACAGGGGAAATTTTGGGACCCAGTACTTC.

The chain is built from TRBV7-3 and TRBJ2-5; D might be TRBD2 (6 bases). Trimming shortened V by 5 bases and J by 4 bases, and 14 bases separated the two germline ends. This CDR3 has 14 amino acids. In germline, CDR1 is SGHTA, CDR2 FQGTGA. In nucleotides, the CDR3 is TGTGCCAGCAGCCTCGGGGGAGGAGGAGAGACCCAGTACTTC. It translates to CASSLGGGGETQYF.

The table lists this clonotype with a few counts. This chain uses TRBV7-2 with TRBJ1-1, with TRBD1 as a possible D gene (5 bases). The CDR3 length is 14 residues. Germline CDR1 and CDR2: SGHTA and FQGNSA. The germline V and J ends were trimmed by 5 bases and 1 base, with 11 bases remaining between them. The CDR3 here is CASSHGAGNTEAFF. CDR3 coding DNA: TGTGCCAGCAGCCACGGGGCCGGGAACACTGAAGCTTTCTTT.